Below, 20 T cell receptor beta chains from the same sample are listed, as sequenced in a study of blood T cell repertoires in COVID-19. Clones were sequenced by immunoSEQ multiplex PCR, and TCRdb holds only the in-frame ones, with some missing. Among 200,000 to 250,000 clones listed, around 84% were seen once. Sequences were obtained from peripheral blood. The source is a woman of 80 years or more with active or convalescent COVID-19.

This clone has just one count. The CDR3 nucleotides read TGTGCCAGCAGCGTAGCGATAGCCTCTGGAAACACCATATATTTT. Protein sequence: CASSVAIASGNTIYF. The J gene is TRBJ1-3, the V gene TRBV9; D call uncertain. V lost 0 bases to trimming and J lost 0 bases, with 7 bases between them. The CDR3 contains 15 residues. CDR1 and CDR2 (germline): SGDLS, YYNGEE.

The chain recombines TRBV7-6 with TRBJ2-1, with TRBD2 matching 16 bases. Losses at the gene ends were 3 bases for V and 7 bases for J; bases not matched to a gene: 3. Per germline, CDR1 SGHVS and CDR2 FNYEAQ. CDR3 length: 16 residues. The CDR3 reads CASSFPGLAGGNEQFF. As DNA, the CDR3 is TGTGCCAGCAGCTTCCCGGGACTAGCGGGGGGGAATGAGCAGTTCTTC.

As for this clone: At one boundary the junction diverges from the germline segment, which might be a read error. J is TRBJ2-5 and V is TRBV18; TRBD2 matches 11 bases. Germline CDR1 KGHSH, CDR2 LQKENI. The CDR3 covers 16 residues. CDR3 in amino acids: CASSATSGISQEAQYF. DNA for the CDR3: TGTGCCAGCTCAGCGACTAGCGGGATTTCCCAAGAGGCCCAGTACTTC.

This chain uses TRBV30 with TRBJ1-2, with D perhaps matching TRBD1 (6 bases). This CDR3 has 14 amino acids. Germline lookup yields CDR1 GTSNPN and CDR2 SVGIG (reference sequence). Trimming shortened V by 2 bases and J by 8 bases, and 18 bases separated the two germline ends. The CDR3 DNA reads TGTGCCTGGAGTAGGGCAGGGGATTTGTGGGGCTACACCTTC. Its translation is CAWSRAGDLWGYTF. The full variable domain, rest sourced from reference TRBV30 and TRBJ1-2, is SQTIHQWPATLVQPVGSPLSLECTVEGTSNPNLYWYRQAAGRGLQLLFYSVGIGQISSEVPQNLSASRPQDRQFILSSKKLLLSDSGFYLCAWSRAGDLWGYTFGSGTRLTVV.

This clone has only a few counts. This chain links TRBV7-9 with TRBJ2-7; D perhaps matches TRBD1 (5 bases). There are 13 residues in the CDR3. The ends were cut back, 1 base at V and 7 bases at J, with 11 bases in the middle. The germline gives CDR1 SEHNR, CDR2 FQNEAQ (reference sequence). CDR3 sequence reads: CASSLVAQVEQYF. The CDR3 bases are TGTGCCAGCAGCTTAGTGGCACAGGTAGAGCAGTACTTC.

This chain links TRBV11-3 with TRBJ2-5; 16 nucleotides line up with TRBD2. The CDR3 runs to 18 residues. Germline CDR1 SGHNT, CDR2 YENEEA. V lost 5 bases to trimming and J lost 6 bases; unmatched junction nucleotides: 12. CDR3 amino acids: CASSHRGTSGGVEKTQYF. CDR3 bases: TGTGCCAGCAGCCACCGCGGGACTAGCGGGGGGGTTGAAAAGACCCAGTACTTC.

This clone has just one count. The CDR3 region has the DNA TGTGCCAGCAGCTGGGTACAGGGGGCTAACTATGGCTACACCTTC. This encodes CASSWVQGANYGYTF. This chain links TRBV5-5 with TRBJ1-2; 8 nucleotides line up with TRBD1. This CDR3 is built from 15 residues. J lost 0 bases, V lost 3 bases, and 4 bases had no gene match. CDR1 and CDR2 (germline): SGHKS, YYEKEE (reference sequence).

The CDR3 spells CASSRGRETQYF. The CDR3 coding sequence is TGTGCCAGCAGCCGCGGAAGAGAGACCCAGTACTTC. The chain uses TRBV28 and TRBJ2-5; the D is unclear. V shed 6 bases and J shed 4 bases, with 9 bases lying between them. The CDR3 covers 12 residues. Per the germline V gene, CDR1 is MDHEN and CDR2 is SYDVKM.

The chain employs TRBV5-1 and TRBJ2-2; 8 nucleotides line up with TRBD1. There are 15 residues in the CDR3. From germline, CDR1 is SGHRS and CDR2 YFSETQ. V shed 4 bases and J 1 base; nucleotides not matched to a gene: 3. CDR3 in amino acids: CASSPQGENTGELFF. DNA of the CDR3: TGCGCCAGCAGCCCACAGGGGGAGAACACCGGGGAGCTGTTTTTT.

The gene calls are TRBV7-9 and TRBJ1-4; D is possibly TRBD1 (5 bases). CDR3 length: 15 amino acids. CDR1 is SEHNR and CDR2 is FQNEAQ in the germline V gene (reference sequence). V lost 1 base, J lost 8 bases, and 14 bases lay in between. DNA of the CDR3: TGTGCCAGCAGCTTAGGTCAGCGGGACGGAGAAAAACTGTTTTTT. Its translation: CASSLGQRDGEKLFF.

This chain connects TRBV7-2 to TRBJ1-2; 9 bases map to TRBD1. The CDR3 extends over 15 amino acids. The J segment lost 4 bases and the V segment lost 3 bases, leaving 6 bases of the junction unmatched. Per germline, CDR1 SGHTA and CDR2 FQGNSA. The CDR3 region has the DNA TGTGCCAGCAGCTTTTCCGGACAGGGGATCTATGGCTACACCTTC. Protein: CASSFSGQGIYGYTF.

The genes are TRBV11-2 and TRBJ1-6; D is uncertain. In germline, CDR1 is SGHAT, CDR2 FQNNGV. The CDR3 has 17 amino acids. V lost 1 base to trimming and J lost 3 bases, with 13 bases between them. The CDR3 DNA sequence: TGTGCCAGCAGCTTAGGTCAGGCCGTTTTCTATAATTCACCCCTCCACTTT. Its protein is CASSLGQAVFYNSPLHF.

This sequence joins TRBV27 and TRBJ1-1; unclear D gene. The V and J ends lost 5 bases and 6 bases respectively, with 10 bases between them. The germline V gene encodes CDR1 MNHEY and CDR2 SMNVEV (reference sequence). This CDR3 is 12 amino acids long. CDR3: CASSPPGPEAFF. Here the CDR3 DNA reads TGTGCCAGCAGTCCGCCTGGGCCTGAAGCTTTCTTT.

The chain carries TRBV6-1 and TRBJ1-1; no clear D gene. V lost 0 bases and J 1 base, leaving 3 bases between the germline ends. The CDR3 has 13 amino acids. Germline lookup yields CDR1 MNHNS and CDR2 SASEGT. The CDR3 DNA reads TGTGCCAGCAGTGAAGCGCGGAACACTGAAGCTTTCTTT. It yields the protein CASSEARNTEAFF.

The V gene is TRBV11-3, the J gene TRBJ2-5, with TRBD2 matching over 8 bases. This CDR3 spans 12 amino acids. The germline V gene encodes CDR1 SGHNT and CDR2 YENEEA. Trimming cost V 9 bases and J 5 bases; bases outside gene matches: 5. As DNA, the CDR3 is TGTGCCAGTCGGGGGGGCCGGGAGACCCAGTACTTC. This sequence encodes CASRGGRETQYF.

The chain carries TRBV2 and TRBJ2-7, with D tentatively TRBD2 (5 bases). The germline V and J ends were trimmed by 8 bases and 2 bases, with 13 bases remaining between them. The CDR3 runs to 13 residues. Germline V gives CDR1 SNHLY, CDR2 FYNNEI. The CDR3 protein is CASGRGDAYEQYF. The CDR3 bases are TGTGCCAGCGGACGGGGAGATGCCTACGAGCAGTACTTC.

The rearrangement joins TRBV4-2 to TRBJ2-3; 9 bases line up with TRBD2. The CDR3 extends over 16 amino acids. Germline-derived CDR1 and CDR2 are LGHNA and YNFKEQ. After removal of 4 bases from V and 2 bases from J, the junction contained 7 bases not matched to a gene. The CDR3, as DNA: TGTGCCAGCAGCCGAAATAGCGGGGGCCCCACAGATACGCAGTATTTT. Translated, it gives CASSRNSGGPTDTQYF.

The rearrangement joins TRBV28 to TRBJ2-5, with TRBD2 matching 7 bases. CDR1 is MDHEN and CDR2 is SYDVKM in the germline V gene. V trimming: 6 bases; J trimming: 5 bases; junction bases outside the gene matches: 9. The CDR3 loop spans 14 amino acids. This chain's CDR3 is CASSSPGGGETQYF. In nucleotides, the CDR3 is TGTGCCAGCAGCTCCCCGGGGGGAGGGGAGACCCAGTACTTC.

The chain joins TRBV19 to TRBJ2-5; 15 positions agree with TRBD2. The J segment lost 1 base and the V segment lost 4 bases, leaving 4 bases of the junction unmatched. This CDR3 spans 17 amino acids. CDR1 and CDR2 from the germline V gene are LNHDA and SQIVND (reference sequence). CDR3 in amino acids: CASSKGTSGGSQETQYF. The CDR3 coding sequence is TGTGCCAGTAGTAAAGGGACTAGCGGGGGGAGCCAAGAGACCCAGTACTTC.

The V gene is TRBV7-8, the J gene TRBJ2-2; D perhaps matches TRBD1 (6 bases). Trimming took 0 bases from V and 1 from J, leaving 6 bases between them. There are 15 residues in the CDR3. Germline V lookup: CDR1 SGHVS, CDR2 FQNEAQ. The DNA of the CDR3 is TGTGCCAGCAGCTTAGCGGGACAGAACACCGGGGAGCTGTTTTTT. Its translation is CASSLAGQNTGELFF.